A single sample gave rise to the 15 T cell receptor beta chains below, sequenced in a study of blood T cell repertoires in COVID-19. Data came from immunoSEQ multiplex PCR; TCRdb stores just in-frame clones and leaves some out. The table includes roughly 180,000 clones, more than 75% detected once. Sequenced: peripheral blood. The receptors were gathered from a woman aged 50 to 65 with COVID-19, enrolled during active disease.

The CDR3: CAILSQGAYEQYF. The DNA of the CDR3 is TGTGCCATCTTATCTCAGGGGGCCTACGAGCAGTACTTC. The V call is TRBV10-3, the J call TRBJ2-7; TRBD1 matches at 7 bases. CDR1 is ENHRY and CDR2 is SYGVKD in the germline V gene. V was clipped by 8 bases and J by 2 bases; unmatched bases: 6. CDR3 length equals 13 residues.

V is TRBV19 and J is TRBJ2-1; tentative D call: TRBD1 (6 bases). V was clipped by 0 bases and J by 7 bases, with 10 bases between them. Germline V CDR1 and CDR2: LNHDA, SQIVND (reference sequence). This CDR3 contains 14 residues. This CDR3 is CASSIDLGGNEQFF. The CDR3 DNA is TGTGCCAGTAGTATAGACCTAGGGGGAAATGAGCAGTTCTTC.

CDR3 DNA sequence: TGTGCCAGCAGCAAGTGGGGGGGAGAGACCCAGTACTTC. Encoded protein: CASSKWGGETQYF. V usage is TRBV7-3 and J usage is TRBJ2-5; TRBD2 agrees at 7 bases. The CDR3 totals 13 residues. Trimming at V came to 5 bases and at J to 4 bases, leaving 4 bases not matched to a gene. Germline-derived CDR1 and CDR2 are SGHTA and FQGTGA. Supplemented by reference TRBV7-3 and TRBJ2-5, the full variable domain reads GAGVSQTPSNKVTEKGKYVELRCDPISGHTALYWYRQSLGQGPEFLIYFQGTGAADDSGLPNDRFFAVRPEGSVSTLKIQRTERGDSAVYLCASSKWGGETQYFGPGTRLLVL.

CDR3 amino acids: CASSRTGSDEKLFF. DNA of the CDR3: TGTGCCAGCAGTCGGACAGGGTCCGATGAAAAACTGTTTTTT. The rearrangement uses TRBV6-5 and TRBJ1-4, with 8 nucleotides matching TRBD1. This CDR3 is built from 14 residues. J lost 6 bases, V lost 5 bases, and 5 bases had no gene match. Germline V gene lookup returns CDR1 MNHEY and CDR2 SVGAGI.

This chain links TRBV3-1 (or the pseudogene TRBV3-2) with TRBJ2-1, with D tentatively TRBD2 (6 bases). The V gene's germline CDR1 is LGHDT and CDR2 YNNKEL (reference sequence). The CDR3 loop spans 16 amino acids. The V and J ends lost 3 bases and 0 bases respectively, with 12 bases between them. The CDR3 region is CASSQSGSSSYNEQFF. CDR3 coding DNA: TGTGCCAGCAGCCAGAGCGGGTCTAGCTCCTACAATGAGCAGTTCTTC.

The chain carries TRBV11-1 and TRBJ1-2, with D tentatively TRBD1 (5 bases). With 3 bases removed from V and 3 bases from J, the gap between germline ends came to 11 bases. Germline-derived CDR1 and CDR2 are SGHAT and FQDESV (reference sequence). CDR3 length equals 14 residues. The CDR3 DNA reads TGTGCCAGCAGCTTTCGGGGGAGCGACTATGGCTACACCTTC. Translating it yields CASSFRGSDYGYTF.

The V and J genes are TRBV6-5 and TRBJ2-7; D gene uncertain. V was cut by 9 bases and J by 0 bases, with 15 bases left in between. This CDR3 comprises 14 residues. The germline V gene has CDR1 MNHEY and CDR2 SVGAGI. The CDR3 DNA reads TGTGCCAGTTCATTTAGCCGCAACTCCTACGAGCAGTACTTC. Translating gives CASSFSRNSYEQYF.

The V and J genes are TRBV7-6 and TRBJ1-1; TRBD1 aligns across 9 bases. CDR3 length: 12 amino acids. Looked up from germline, CDR1 is SGHVS and CDR2 is FNYEAQ. Unmatched junction bases numbered 5, after V lost 5 bases and J lost 10 bases. The CDR3 DNA follows: TGTGCCAGCAGCAAGCCGGGACAGGGAGCTTTCTTT. Amino acids: CASSKPGQGAFF.

The chain carries TRBV5-6 and TRBJ1-6, with D possibly TRBD1 on 5 matching bases. Trimming took off 4 bases at V and 8 bases at J, with 19 bases between the two ends. CDR3 length: 16 residues. Germline loops: CDR1 SGHDT, CDR2 YYEEEE. DNA of the CDR3: TGTGCCAGCAGCCTGGGGACGGGAGAATGGTATTCACCCCTCCACTTT. It yields the protein CASSLGTGEWYSPLHF. The full variable domain, its missing parts supplied by reference TRBV5-6 and TRBJ1-6, is DAGVTQSPTHLIKTRGQQVTLRCSPKSGHDTVSWYQQALGQGPQFIFQYYEEEERQRGNFPDRFSGHQFPNYSSELNVNALLLGDSALYLCASSLGTGEWYSPLHFGNGTRLTVT.

The chain joins TRBV18 to TRBJ2-7; D may be TRBD1 (6 bases). The CDR3 is made up of 15 amino acids. From germline, CDR1 is KGHSH and CDR2 LQKENI. V lost 4 bases to trimming and J lost 2 bases, with 15 bases between them. The DNA of the CDR3 is TGTGCCAGCTCACAAACGTTTGGGGACACCTACGAGCAGTACTTC. This gives the protein CASSQTFGDTYEQYF.

V is TRBV29-1 and J is TRBJ1-5, with 10 bases matching TRBD1. The CDR3 sequence is 13 residues long. CDR1 and CDR2 from the germline V gene are SQVTM and ANQGSEA. The V segment lost 6 bases and the J segment 3 bases; nucleotides outside the gene matches: 2. Here the CDR3 DNA reads TGCAGCGTCGGGACAGGGGTCAATCAGCCCCAGCATTTT. Its protein is CSVGTGVNQPQHF.

V usage is TRBV7-8 and J usage is TRBJ1-2, with D possibly matching TRBD1 (5 bases). Deletions cut 0 bases from V and 3 bases from J, with 11 bases between. CDR1 and CDR2 from the germline V gene are SGHVS and FQNEAQ. The CDR3 has 15 amino acids. The CDR3 DNA follows: TGTGCCAGCAGCTTAGCTGGCAGGGAGGACTATGGCTACACCTTC. Translation gives CASSLAGREDYGYTF.

The chain's CDR3 is CASSQQATNEKLFF. Written as DNA, the CDR3 is TGTGCCAGCAGTCAACAGGCAACTAATGAAAAACTGTTTTTT. The chain joins TRBV7-8 to TRBJ1-4; possibly TRBD1 for D (5 bases). The CDR3 contains 14 residues. CDR1 is SGHVS and CDR2 is FQNEAQ in the germline V gene. The germline V and J ends were trimmed by 6 bases and 0 bases, with 8 bases remaining between them. Based on the CDR3 plus reference TRBV7-8 and TRBJ1-4, the full variable domain is GAGVSQSPRYKVAKRGQDVALRCDPISGHVSLFWYQQALGQGPEFLTYFQNEAQLDKSGLPSDRFFAERPEGSVSTLKIQRTQQEDSAVYLCASSQQATNEKLFFGSGTQLSVL.

The chain joins TRBV24-1 to TRBJ1-2, with D perhaps TRBD1 (5 bases). The germline V and J ends were trimmed by 5 bases and 7 bases, with 10 bases remaining between them. Germline V gene data show CDR1 as KGHDR and CDR2 as SFDVKD. The CDR3 runs to 12 residues. The CDR3 coding sequence is TGTGCCACCAGTGTTCAGGGAGGTGGCTACACCTTC. As protein: CATSVQGGGYTF.

V usage is TRBV11-2 and J usage is TRBJ2-2, with a possible D match to TRBD1 (6 bases). CDR3 length: 18 amino acids. Germline lookup yields CDR1 SGHAT and CDR2 FQNNGV. Trimming removed 0 bases at V and 3 bases at J, with 17 bases between. Here the CDR3 DNA reads TGTGCCAGCAGCTTAGACATATACGCGAACAGGGACACCGGGGAGCTGTTTTTT. As protein: CASSLDIYANRDTGELFF. Based on the CDR3 plus reference TRBV11-2 and TRBJ2-2, the full variable domain is EAGVAQSPRYKIIEKRQSVAFWCNPISGHATLYWYQQILGQGPKLLIQFQNNGVVDDSQLPKDRFSAERLKGVDSTLKIQPAKLEDSAVYLCASSLDIYANRDTGELFFGEGSRLTVL.